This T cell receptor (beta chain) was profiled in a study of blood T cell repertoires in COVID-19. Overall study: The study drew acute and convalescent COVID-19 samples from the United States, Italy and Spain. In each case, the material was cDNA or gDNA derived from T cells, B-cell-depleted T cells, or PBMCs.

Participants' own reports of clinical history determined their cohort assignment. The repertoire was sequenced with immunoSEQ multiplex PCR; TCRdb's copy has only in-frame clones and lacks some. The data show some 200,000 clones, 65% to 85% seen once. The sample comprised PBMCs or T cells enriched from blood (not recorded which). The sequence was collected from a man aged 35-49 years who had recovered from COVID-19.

The CDR3 loop reads CARIQETPAGLAGRGAGELFF. The CDR3 DNA is TGTGCCAGAATCCAAGAGACCCCAGCCGGACTAGCAGGAAGGGGGGCCGGGGAGCTGTTTTTT. The chain has TRBV4-2 and TRBJ2-2, with 8 bases that match TRBD2. There are 21 residues in the CDR3. Germline values: CDR1 LGHNA, CDR2 YNFKEQ. With 9 bases clipped from V and 6 bases from J, the junction kept 30 bases outside the gene matches.